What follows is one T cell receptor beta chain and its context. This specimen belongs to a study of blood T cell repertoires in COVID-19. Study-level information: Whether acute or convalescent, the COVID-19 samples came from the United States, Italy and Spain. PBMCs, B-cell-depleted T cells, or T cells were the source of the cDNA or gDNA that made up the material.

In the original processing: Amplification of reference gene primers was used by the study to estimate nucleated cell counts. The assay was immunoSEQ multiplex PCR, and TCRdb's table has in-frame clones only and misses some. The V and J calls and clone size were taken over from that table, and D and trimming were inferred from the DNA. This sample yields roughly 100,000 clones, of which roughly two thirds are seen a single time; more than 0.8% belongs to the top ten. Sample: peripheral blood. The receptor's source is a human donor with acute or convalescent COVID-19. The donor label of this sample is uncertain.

The CDR3 reads CASSQETWSTEAFF. As DNA, the CDR3 is TGTGCCAGCAGCCAAGAAACCTGGAGCACTGAAGCTTTCTTT. The rearrangement links TRBV14 to TRBJ1-1; no clear D. This CDR3 is 14 amino acids long. The germline gives CDR1 SGHDN, CDR2 FVKESK. Between the trimmed V and J ends, which lost 0 bases and 4 bases, there was a span of 9 bases. The full variable domain, completed using reference TRBV14 and TRBJ1-1, is EAGVTQFPSHSVIEKGQTVTLRCDPISGHDNLYWYRRVMGKEIKFLLHFVKESKQDESGMPNNRFLAERTGGTYSTLKVQPAELEDSGVYFCASSQETWSTEAFFGQGTRLTVV.